This T cell receptor (beta chain) came from a study of cytomegalovirus exposure and HLA in healthy donors. Per the germline V gene, CDR1 is ENHRY and CDR2 is SYGVKD. This CDR3 is 14 amino acids long. V shed 8 bases, J shed 4 bases, and the junction held 4 bases outside the gene matches. The primer mix had 60 Vbeta and 13 Jbeta primers. Libraries were prepared by immunoSEQ multiplex PCR; TCRdb keeps only in-frame clonotypes and omits some of them. Of 140,000 to 150,000 clones in the sample, 65% to 80% were seen once. What was sequenced was PBMCs. The genes are TRBV10-3 and TRBJ2-2; 10 nucleotides line up with TRBD1. The origin of this receptor is a young man in good health and CMV-seronegative. The chain's CDR3 is CAIGTGDLTGELFF. DNA for the CDR3: TGTGCCATCGGGACAGGGGACCTCACCGGGGAGCTGTTTTTT.